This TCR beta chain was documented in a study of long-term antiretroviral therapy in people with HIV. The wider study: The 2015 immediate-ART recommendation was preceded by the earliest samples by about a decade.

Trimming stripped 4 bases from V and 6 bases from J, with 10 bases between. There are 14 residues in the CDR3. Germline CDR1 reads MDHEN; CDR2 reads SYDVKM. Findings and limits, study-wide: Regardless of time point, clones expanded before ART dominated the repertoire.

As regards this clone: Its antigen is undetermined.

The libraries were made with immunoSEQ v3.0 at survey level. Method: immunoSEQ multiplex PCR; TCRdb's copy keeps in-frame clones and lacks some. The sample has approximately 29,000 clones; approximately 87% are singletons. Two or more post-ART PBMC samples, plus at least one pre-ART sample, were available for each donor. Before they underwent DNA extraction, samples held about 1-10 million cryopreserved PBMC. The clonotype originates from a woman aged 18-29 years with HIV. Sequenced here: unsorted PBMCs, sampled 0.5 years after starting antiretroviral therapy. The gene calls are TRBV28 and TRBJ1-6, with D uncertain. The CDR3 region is CASSWAASNSPLHF. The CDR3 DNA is TGTGCCAGCAGTTGGGCAGCCTCTAATTCACCCCTCCACTTT.